This is a list of T cell receptor beta chains from one sample in a study of cytomegalovirus exposure and HLA in healthy donors. The repertoire was sequenced with immunoSEQ multiplex PCR; TCRdb's copy has only in-frame clones and lacks some. The data hold 120,000 or so clones, with about 80% observed a single time. The sample comprised PBMCs. All receptors derive from a young man in good health and CMV-seronegative. Both conserved end residues are part of each CDR3. The D gene is left open where the match is weak. A row's size may be missing; if present it is once, few, many or a size class.

size	V	D	J	DNA	CDR3
-	TRBV14	TRBD2	TRBJ2-7	TGTGCCAGCAGCCACCCCCAGCGGGGGGTATACGAGCAGTACTTC	CASSHPQRGVYEQYF
-	TRBV19	TRBD1	TRBJ2-7	TGTGCCAGTAGTCAGGGGGTTCGATACGAGCAGTACTTC	CASSQGVRYEQYF
-	TRBV10-3	TRBD2	TRBJ2-7	TGTGCCATCAGTGAAAGGGTTAGCGGGAGAGAGGGAGAGCAGTACTTC	CAISERVSGREGEQYF
-	TRBV7-2	TRBD2	TRBJ2-5	TGTGCCAGCAGCTTAGTAGGGCGGGGGGACGGTAGCCAGTACTTC	CASSLVGRGDGSQYF
few	TRBV2	TRBD2	TRBJ2-1	TGTGCCAGCAGGCAGACTAGCGGCAGTTACAATGAGCAGTTCTTC	CASRQTSGSYNEQFF
-	TRBV5-1	TRBD1	TRBJ1-2	TGCGCCAGCAGCTTGGAGGGACAGGGCCCCTATGGCTACACCTTC	CASSLEGQGPYGYTF
-	TRBV18	TRBD1	TRBJ2-5	TGTGCCAGCTCACCTGGACAGGGCCAAGAGACCCAGTACTTC	CASSPGQGQETQYF
few	TRBV5-6	-	TRBJ1-2	TGTGCCAGCAGCTTGAGAGAGTATGGCTACACCTTC	CASSLREYGYTF
-	TRBV7-9	-	TRBJ1-1	TGTGCCAGCAGCCCCCGAGCAATAGCCAAACTGGGCACTGAAGCTTTCTTT	CASSPRAIAKLGTEAFF
-	TRBV28	-	TRBJ2-1	TGTGCCAGCAGGGGAAATAGCGGATCCTCCTACAATGAGCAGTTCTTC	CASRGNSGSSYNEQFF
-	TRBV29-1	TRBD1	TRBJ2-3	TGCAGCGTACGGGACAGGGGGCCAGATACGCAGTATTTT	CSVRDRGPDTQYF
-	TRBV6-5	-	TRBJ2-3	TGTGCCAGCAGTTCCCGCAGTAGCAGAGGAGATACGCAGTATTTT	CASSSRSSRGDTQYF
-	TRBV5-6	TRBD2	TRBJ2-3	TGTGCCAGCATCACTAGCGTTAGCACAGATACGCAGTATTTT	CASITSVSTDTQYF
-	TRBV18	TRBD2	TRBJ2-5	TGTGCCAGCTCACCACTAGCGGGGGCGAGGGAGACCCAGTACTTC	CASSPLAGARETQYF
-	TRBV28	-	TRBJ1-1	TGTGCCAGCAGTACCGACAGTGCTAACACTGAAGCTTTCTTT	CASSTDSANTEAFF
-	TRBV18	-	TRBJ1-4	TGTGCCAGCTCACTCCAAAGGGGGTCAACTAATGAAAAACTGTTTTTT	CASSLQRGSTNEKLFF
few	TRBV6-1	-	TRBJ2-7	TGTGCCAGCAGTGAGAGGAGCTCCTACGAGCAGTACTTC	CASSERSSYEQYF
-	TRBV6-5	TRBD1	TRBJ1-5	TGTGCCAGCACTCCCCCAGGGGGAATGCCCCAGCATTTT	CASTPPGGMPQHF
-	TRBV6-1	-	TRBJ2-1	TGTGCCAGCAGTGAGGGACTCTACTACAATGAGCAGTTCTTC	CASSEGLYYNEQFF
-	TRBV28	TRBD2	TRBJ2-3	TGTGCCAGCAGTTCCTATCCGGGACTAGCCTCAGATACGCAGTATTTT	CASSSYPGLASDTQYF
-	TRBV5-6	TRBD1	TRBJ1-1	TGTGCCAGCACCAAGATTTTGGACAGGTCGATGAACACTGAAGCTTTCTTT	CASTKILDRSMNTEAFF
-	TRBV5-1	TRBD1	TRBJ1-1	TGCGCCAGCATCGATGGGGACAGGGGGCAGAACACTGAAGCTTTCTTT	CASIDGDRGQNTEAFF
-	TRBV9	TRBD1	TRBJ1-4	TGTGCCAGCAAAAGGGGGCACGAAAAACTGTTTTTT	CASKRGHEKLFF
-	TRBV18	TRBD1	TRBJ1-2	TGTGCCAGCTCACCGGGACAGGGCATTAACTATGGCTACACCTTC	CASSPGQGINYGYTF
once	TRBV7-2	-	TRBJ1-1	TGTGCCAGCAGCTTCCAGGGAGGATGGAACACTGAAGCTTTCTTT	CASSFQGGWNTEAFF
-	TRBV6-4	TRBD1	TRBJ2-7	TGTGCCAGCAGTGACGTAGACAGGGTCTACGAGCAGTACTTC	CASSDVDRVYEQYF
-	TRBV30	TRBD1	TRBJ1-1	TGTGCCTGGGCGGGACAGCCGAACACTGAAGCTTTCTTT	CAWAGQPNTEAFF
-	TRBV7-9	TRBD2	TRBJ2-5	TGTGCCAGCAGGCCATCTAGCGGGAGGGCTCCGGGGACCCAGTACTTC	CASRPSSGRAPGTQYF
-	TRBV5-1	-	TRBJ1-1	TGCGCCAGCAGCTTGGTACAGGATACTGAAGCTTTCTTT	CASSLVQDTEAFF
-	TRBV5-6	TRBD1	TRBJ2-7	TGTGCCAGCAGCTTGGGGGGACCGGGACAGGGGACCTACGAGCAGTACTTC	CASSLGGPGQGTYEQYF
-	TRBV30	-	TRBJ2-2	TGTGCCTGGAGTGTATGGAGGGGGCGAGGCACCGGGGAGCTGTTTTTT	CAWSVWRGRGTGELFF
-	TRBV15	-	TRBJ2-1	TGTGCCACCAGCAGATCTCTAGGGGGGGCAGGGTCCTACAATGAGCAGTTCTTC	CATSRSLGGAGSYNEQFF
-	TRBV9	-	TRBJ2-2	TGTGCCAGCAGCGTAGCACAGAGGAACACCGGGGAGCTGTTTTTT	CASSVAQRNTGELFF
-	TRBV7-8	TRBD1	TRBJ1-2	TGTGCCAGCAGCTTAGGGACAGGGTGGATCGGCTACACCTTC	CASSLGTGWIGYTF
-	TRBV5-1	-	TRBJ1-1	TGCGCCAGCAGCCATGCGGGGGGCACTGAAGCTTTCTTT	CASSHAGGTEAFF
-	TRBV9	-	TRBJ1-6	TGTGCCAGCAGCGTAGAGATGGGCACAGGGCAAGGGCATTCACCCCTCCACTTT	CASSVEMGTGQGHSPLHF
-	TRBV4-1	TRBD2	TRBJ2-1	TGCGCCAGCAGCCAAGATGGACTAGCGGGGTCCTCCTCCTACAATGAGCAGTTCTTC	CASSQDGLAGSSSYNEQFF
-	TRBV5-1	-	TRBJ2-5	TGCGCCAGCAGCTTCGGAGCGACCCAAGAGACCCAGTACTTC	CASSFGATQETQYF
-	TRBV30	-	TRBJ2-7	TGTGCCTGGAGTGTAGAGTGGCGGGCCGAGCAGTACTTC	CAWSVEWRAEQYF
few	TRBV25-1	-	TRBJ2-5	TGTGCCAGCTATGACAGTCAAGAGACCCAGTACTTC	CASYDSQETQYF
-	TRBV18	-	TRBJ1-5	TGTGCCAGCTCACTTGCAGAGGGCAATCAGCCCCAGCATTTT	CASSLAEGNQPQHF
-	TRBV10-2	TRBD2	TRBJ2-1	TGCGCCAGCAGTGAGTACCTAGCGGGGCTGATTAATGAGCAGTTCTTC	CASSEYLAGLINEQFF
-	TRBV7-9	-	TRBJ2-7	TGTGCCAGCAGTTGGGTCGGCGGGCCCTACGAGCAGTACTTC	CASSWVGGPYEQYF
-	TRBV11-2	-	TRBJ1-5	TGTGCCAGCAGCCCTAGTTTAAATCAGCCCCAGCATTTT	CASSPSLNQPQHF